This T cell receptor (beta chain) was recorded in a study of CXCR3-negative and CXCR3-positive naive CD8 T cells. Via 5' RACE with UMI labels, TRB cDNA libraries were prepared. TCRdb reprocessed the 5' RACE reads and stores each CDR3 protein as one record, lacking DNA. The data include 130,000 or so distinct CDR3 sequences; the top ten clones carry about 0.48%. This CDR3 comprises 20 residues. Looked up from germline, CDR1 is SGHKS and CDR2 is YYEKEE (reference sequence). This receptor was identified in a human donor in good health. Some clones in this sample may be carry-over from other donors' samples. J is TRBJ2-5 and V is TRBV5-5; TCRdb selects TRBD2, and the lack of DNA leaves this call unchecked. What was sequenced was naive CXCR3- CD8+ T cells from blood. Stated subset: CD45RO-CCR7+CD27+CD95- naive CD8+ T cells lacking CXCR3 (TNR3-). This CDR3 reads CASSLEGEKVTFPKQETQYF.